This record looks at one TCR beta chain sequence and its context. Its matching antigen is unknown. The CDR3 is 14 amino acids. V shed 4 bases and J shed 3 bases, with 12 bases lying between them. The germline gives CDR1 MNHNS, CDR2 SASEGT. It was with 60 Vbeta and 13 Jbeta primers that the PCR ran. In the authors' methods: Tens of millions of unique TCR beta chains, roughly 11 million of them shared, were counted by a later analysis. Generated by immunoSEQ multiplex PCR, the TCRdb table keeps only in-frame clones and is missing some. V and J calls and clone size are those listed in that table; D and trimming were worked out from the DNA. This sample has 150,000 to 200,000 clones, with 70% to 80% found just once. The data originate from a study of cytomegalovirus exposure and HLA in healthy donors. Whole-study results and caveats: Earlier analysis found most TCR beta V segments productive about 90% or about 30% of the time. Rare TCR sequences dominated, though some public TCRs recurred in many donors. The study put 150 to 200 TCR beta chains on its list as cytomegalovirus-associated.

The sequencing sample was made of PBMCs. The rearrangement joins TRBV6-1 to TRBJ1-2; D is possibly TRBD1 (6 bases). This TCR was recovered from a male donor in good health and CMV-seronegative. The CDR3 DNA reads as TGTGCCAGCAGTGGGACAGCGACCCACTATGGCTACACCTTC. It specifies CASSGTATHYGYTF.